Following are 32 T cell receptor beta chains from one sample sequenced in a study of regulatory T cells in long-lasting Graves disease. The time point denotes: persistent/refractory GD, antithyroid drugs over 5 years with positive TRAb. RNA extracted from PBMCs served as the sequencing template. Construction of the TCR beta libraries employed iRepertoire HTBI primers in conjunction with Arm-PCR of CDR3 regions. From the multiplex PCR reads, TCRdb called clonotypes with MiXCR, one entry per CDR3 protein. The sample lists 350,000 to 450,000 distinct CDR3 sequences; 20% to 25% were seen once. The specimen comprised peripheral blood mononuclear cells (PBMCs), sampled when the disease was refractory, from a patient treated with antithyroid drugs. The receptors were sampled from a woman between 40 and 55 years old with Graves disease.

In its sample, this clonotype was seen many times. The chain combines TRBV28 with TRBJ2-5, with TRBD1 as a possible D gene (6 bases). Trimming cost V 2 bases and J 5 bases, with 12 bases left between them. Germline V gene data show CDR1 as MDHEN and CDR2 as SYDVKM. This CDR3 contains 14 residues. The chain's CDR3 is CASSLIGQMETQYF. In DNA form, the CDR3 reads TGTGCCAGCAGTTTAATTGGACAGATGGAGACCCAGTACTTC.

This clonotype was detected ten times or more. V and J are TRBV28 and TRBJ2-5; maybe TRBD1 (6 bases). Germline V lookup: CDR1 MDHEN, CDR2 SYDVKM. V lost 6 bases, J lost 6 bases, and 14 bases lay in between. The CDR3 has 13 residues. The CDR3 nucleotides are TGTGCCAGCAGAGGACAGATCGTGAAGACCCAGTACTTC. Translated: CASRGQIVKTQYF. Together with reference TRBV28 and TRBJ2-5, the CDR3 gives the full variable domain: DVKVTQSSRYLVKRTGEKVFLECVQDMDHENMFWYRQDPGLGLRLIYFSYDVKMKEKGDIPEGYSVSREKKERFSLILESASTNQTSMYLCASRGQIVKTQYFGPGTRLLVL.

Many counts were recorded for this clonotype. V gene TRBV28 combines with J gene TRBJ1-1; D is uncertain. CDR1 and CDR2 from the germline V gene are MDHEN and SYDVKM. CDR3 length: 12 amino acids. The germline V and J ends were trimmed by 6 bases and 4 bases, with 9 bases remaining between them. The CDR3 DNA reads TGTGCCAGCAGGGGCGGGAGCACTGAAGCTTTCTTT. It is translated as CASRGGSTEAFF. Combining the CDR3 with reference TRBV28 and TRBJ1-1 gives the whole variable domain DVKVTQSSRYLVKRTGEKVFLECVQDMDHENMFWYRQDPGLGLRLIYFSYDVKMKEKGDIPEGYSVSREKKERFSLILESASTNQTSMYLCASRGGSTEAFFGQGTRLTVV.

This chain links TRBV2 with TRBJ1-5; no firm D call. Germline assignment: CDR1 SNHLY and CDR2 FYNNEI. This CDR3 region has 15 residues. The V and J ends lost 6 bases and 1 base respectively, with 13 bases between them. The CDR3 spells CASSDALRSNQPQHF. Here the CDR3 DNA reads TGTGCCAGCAGCGACGCCCTTAGGAGCAATCAGCCCCAGCATTTT.

This clonotype was counted between two and nine times. V usage is TRBV20-1 and J usage is TRBJ2-4; TRBD1 matches 9 bases. After removal of 2 bases from V and 1 base from J, the junction contained 15 bases not matched to a gene. This CDR3 comprises 19 residues. Looked up from germline, CDR1 is DFQATT and CDR2 is SNEGSKA (reference sequence). The CDR3 sequence: CSARQTGQGRIRAKNIQYF. In DNA form, the CDR3 reads TGCAGTGCTAGACAGACGGGACAGGGAAGGATTCGTGCCAAAAACATTCAGTACTTC.

Comment on this clonotype: The germline gene is not matched at one end of the junction; a read error may be the cause. This chain links TRBV28 with TRBJ2-5; the match to TRBD1 covers 8 bases. The germline gives CDR1 MDHEN, CDR2 SYDVKM. This CDR3 contains 15 residues. The CDR3 sequence: CASSLQGAVKEIQYF. The CDR3 nucleotides are TGTGCCAGCAGTTTGCAGGGGGCGGTAAAAGAGATCCAGTACTTC.

This clonotype has a count of ten or more. The rearrangement joins TRBV12-3 or TRBV12-4 to TRBJ2-7; perhaps D is TRBD1 or TRBD2 (5 bases each). The CDR3 is 17 amino acids. V lost 6 bases and J lost 2, with 23 bases in between. DNA of the CDR3: TGTGCCAGCAGGACGGGGCTTAATATCGGGTATCCCTACGAGCAGTACTTC. Residues: CASRTGLNIGYPYEQYF.

This chain uses TRBV6-1 with TRBJ1-3, with D uncertain. Trimming cost V 6 bases and J 0 bases, with 21 bases left between them. In germline, CDR1 is MNHNS, CDR2 SASEGT. CDR3 length equals 18 residues. The CDR3 DNA follows: TGTGCCAGCAGCACTATAGACTCTGGACGGATCTCTGGAAACACCATATATTTT. Its protein product is CASSTIDSGRISGNTIYF.

This clonotype was seen many times. The gene calls are TRBV28 and TRBJ2-7; tentative D call: TRBD1 (6 bases). CDR1 MDHEN and CDR2 SYDVKM come from the germline V gene. The CDR3 is made up of 15 amino acids. The V gene lost 5 bases and the J gene lost 2 bases, with 16 bases spanning the gap. The CDR3 DNA reads as TGTGCCAGCAGTGAAACCGGGACATCTACCTACGAGCAGTACTTC. It is translated as CASSETGTSTYEQYF.

This clonotype was counted only a few times. V gene TRBV6-2 or TRBV6-3 combines with J gene TRBJ1-2; 10 positions agree with TRBD1. In germline, CDR1 is MNHEY, CDR2 SVGEGT. This CDR3 has 19 amino acids. V gave up 5 bases and J gave up 0 bases; unmatched junction bases: 15. The CDR3 DNA is TGTGCCAGCAGTGATCTGGCCCGGGACAGGGGTCACTCTAACTATGGCTACACCTTC. It codes for CASSDLARDRGHSNYGYTF.

This clonotype came up many times. CDR3 in amino acids: CASSLLANEQFF. The CDR3 region has the DNA TGTGCCAGCAGTTTGCTCGCCAATGAGCAGTTCTTC. The chain recombines TRBV12-3 or TRBV12-4 with TRBJ2-1, with D uncertain. CDR3 size: 12 residues. V dropped 3 bases and J dropped 6 bases, with 6 bases sitting between them.

The chain links TRBV7-9 to TRBJ2-2; D is uncertain. CDR1 SEHNR and CDR2 FQNEAQ come from the germline V gene (reference sequence). The CDR3 loop spans 18 amino acids. The V gene lost 5 bases and the J gene lost 0 bases, with 19 bases spanning the gap. CDR3 loop: CASSHLGVAAANTGELFF. CDR3 sequence (DNA): TGTGCCAGCAGCCATCTCGGAGTCGCGGCCGCGAACACCGGGGAGCTGTTTTTT.

This chain joins TRBV7-9 and TRBJ2-2; 9 positions agree with TRBD1. CDR3 length equals 17 residues. From germline, CDR1 is SEHNR and CDR2 FQNEAQ (reference sequence). V was pared by 4 bases and J by 5 bases, with 11 bases of the junction left unmatched. This CDR3 is CASSSKPGQGMTGELFF. For the CDR3, the DNA is TGTGCCAGCAGCTCGAAACCGGGACAGGGTATGACCGGGGAGCTGTTTTTT.

The sample holds a few counts of this clonotype. The rearrangement joins TRBV6-1 to TRBJ2-7; D is uncertain. Trimming stripped 6 bases from V and 6 bases from J, with 15 bases between. CDR3 length: 13 residues. Germline V gives CDR1 MNHNS, CDR2 SASEGT. The CDR3 nucleotides read TGTGCCAGCAGCGATATCCGGCTTTCCGAGCAGTACTTC. This codes for CASSDIRLSEQYF.

This clonotype appeared once. V usage is TRBV3-1 and J usage is TRBJ2-7; 8 nucleotides align to TRBD1. Germline lookup yields CDR1 LGHDT and CDR2 YNNKEL (reference sequence). V dropped 3 bases and J dropped 4; count of bases not matched to a gene: 8. This CDR3 is 15 amino acids long. CDR3: CASSHLTGAGYEQYF. The CDR3 nucleotides read TGTGCCAGCAGCCACTTGACAGGGGCTGGATACGAGCAGTACTTC.

This clonotype was recorded a few times. The V gene is TRBV20-1, the J gene TRBJ2-5; weak D call: TRBD2 (5 bases). CDR1 DFQATT and CDR2 SNEGSKA come from the germline V gene (reference sequence). The CDR3 contains 15 residues. The V end lost 0 bases, the J end lost 5 bases, and 16 bases lay between the germline ends. CDR3 in amino acids: CSARDTEGEWETQYF. The CDR3 region has the DNA TGCAGTGCTAGAGATACCGAGGGAGAATGGGAGACCCAGTACTTC.

The V gene is TRBV29-1, the J gene TRBJ2-7; D gene ambiguous. The CDR3 totals 14 residues. V was shortened by 4 bases and J by 6 bases, with 19 bases between the two germline ends. The germline V gene encodes CDR1 SQVTM and CDR2 ANQGSEA. This CDR3 reads CSVGTRSSTCEQYF. The CDR3 DNA follows: TGCAGCGTTGGAACCCGCTCGTCGACCTGCGAGCAGTACTTC.

This clonotype was counted ten times or more. V gene TRBV9 combines with J gene TRBJ2-5; 7 bases map to TRBD2. The CDR3 is made up of 16 amino acids. J lost 5 bases, V lost 3 bases, and 13 bases had no gene match. Germline V gene lookup returns CDR1 SGDLS and CDR2 YYNGEE. CDR3 DNA: TGTGCCAGCAGCGCACGTGAGGGGAGGGGTCGGGAGACCCAGTACTTC. It specifies CASSAREGRGRETQYF.

Many counts were recorded for this clonotype. The chain is built from TRBV12-3 or TRBV12-4 and TRBJ2-2; 12 bases are a match to TRBD2. V lost 5 bases and J lost 0; bases outside the gene matches: 10. CDR3 size: 19 residues. The CDR3 is CASSPRGLAGGPNTGELFF. The CDR3 DNA reads as TGTGCCAGCAGTCCCCGCGGGCTAGCGGGAGGGCCGAACACCGGGGAGCTGTTTTTT.

In this sample, this clonotype turned up many times. The CDR3 spells CASSDSLGSSSYNSPLHF. The DNA of the CDR3 is TGTGCCAGCAGTGATTCCCTTGGTTCAAGCTCCTATAATTCACCCCTCCACTTT. The V and J genes are TRBV2 and TRBJ1-6; no reliable D call. CDR1 is SNHLY and CDR2 is FYNNEI in the germline V gene. The CDR3 covers 18 residues. V lost 3 bases, J lost 0 bases, and 15 bases lay in between.

The genes are TRBV14 and TRBJ2-1, with D possibly TRBD2 on 5 matching bases. This CDR3 is 13 amino acids long. Trimming shortened V by 5 bases and J by 6 bases, and 11 bases separated the two germline ends. Germline V gene sequence: CDR1 SGHDN, CDR2 FVKESK. The chain's CDR3 is CASSKLAANEQFF. For the CDR3, the DNA is TGTGCCAGCAGCAAGCTAGCAGCCAATGAGCAGTTCTTC.

This clonotype came up many times. This chain connects TRBV12-3 or TRBV12-4 to TRBJ1-5; TRBD1 matches at 7 bases. The CDR3 is 13 residues long. V lost 6 bases and J lost 5; bases outside the gene matches: 4. The CDR3 sequence: CASSRQGHQPQHF. The CDR3 region has the DNA TGTGCCAGCAGCCGACAGGGACATCAGCCCCAGCATTTT.

This clonotype has just a few counts. The chain uses TRBV28 and TRBJ2-7; TRBD2 agrees at 10 bases. The CDR3 is 15 residues long. Trimming took 6 bases from V and 5 from J; bases not matched to a gene: 10. Germline CDR1 reads MDHEN; CDR2 reads SYDVKM. The CDR3 is CASSQAASGSHEQYF. As DNA, the CDR3 is TGTGCCAGCAGCCAAGCCGCTAGCGGGAGCCACGAGCAGTACTTC.

The chain uses TRBV19 and TRBJ1-5; D gene uncertain. Germline assignment: CDR1 LNHDA and CDR2 SQIVND (reference sequence). The V and J ends lost 3 bases and 11 bases respectively, with 11 bases between them. This CDR3 spans 12 amino acids. CDR3 DNA: TGTGCCAGTAGTATTGAGTTCAGGTCCCAGCATTTT. It is translated as CASSIEFRSQHF.

This clonotype was seen at least ten times. The chain uses TRBV2 and TRBJ2-7, with D hard to call. Germline-derived CDR1 and CDR2 are SNHLY and FYNNEI. The CDR3 is 11 amino acids. Trimming took 10 bases from V and 2 from J, leaving 9 bases between them. The CDR3 bases are TGTGCCATAGGGCCTCCCTACGAGCAGTACTTC. It translates to CAIGPPYEQYF.

This clonotype appeared a single time. A read error may be the cause here, since a much bigger clone is one base away. The rearrangement joins TRBV6-2 or TRBV6-3 to TRBJ2-2, with D perhaps TRBD1 (5 bases). The CDR3 totals 13 residues. From germline, CDR1 is MNHEY and CDR2 SVGEGT. V was pared by 7 bases and J by 6 bases, with 12 bases between. CDR3 protein: CASKGHNAGELFF. CDR3 DNA: TGTGCCAGCAAAGGACACAACGCCGGGGAGCTGTTTTTT.

Comment on this clonotype: A much larger clone sits a single nucleotide away, making a read error possible. The chain is built from TRBV28 and TRBJ1-4, with 7 bases aligning to TRBD1. The J segment lost 0 bases and the V segment lost 7 bases, leaving 2 bases of the junction unmatched. The germline V gene has CDR1 MDHEN and CDR2 SYDVKM. This CDR3 contains 14 residues. The CDR3 region has the DNA TGTGCCAGCAAGGGACAGTCAACTAATGAAAAACTGTTTTTT. This gives the protein CASKGQSTNEKLFF.

This clonotype came up a few times. The J gene is TRBJ2-6, the V gene TRBV29-1; TRBD2 agrees at 8 bases. Germline values: CDR1 SQVTM, CDR2 ANQGSEA. V trimming: 4 bases; J trimming: 3 bases; junction bases outside the gene matches: 8. The CDR3 spans 16 residues. CDR3 region: CSVVSSGSSGANVLTF. Here the CDR3 DNA reads TGCAGCGTTGTATCCAGCGGGAGTAGTGGGGCCAACGTCCTGACTTTC.

At least ten counts were recorded for this clonotype. This chain links TRBV28 with TRBJ2-4; D perhaps matches TRBD1 (6 bases). The length of the CDR3 is 15 residues. V lost 5 bases and J 0 bases, leaving 11 bases between the germline ends. From germline, CDR1 is MDHEN and CDR2 SYDVKM. CDR3 residues: CASSPGHQAKNIQYF. In nucleotides, the CDR3 is TGTGCCAGCAGTCCGGGACACCAAGCCAAAAACATTCAGTACTTC.

This clonotype was recorded many times. V usage is TRBV14 and J usage is TRBJ1-2; unclear D gene. Trimming left V 1 base short and J 3 bases short, with 12 bases between. Germline loops: CDR1 SGHDN, CDR2 FVKESK. The CDR3 covers 15 residues. The CDR3 DNA follows: TGTGCCAGCAGCCAAGTCGGGGTACGAGACTATGGCTACACCTTC. Encoded protein: CASSQVGVRDYGYTF.

This clonotype has a count of ten or more. The V gene is TRBV28, the J gene TRBJ2-5; TRBD1 matches 8 bases. Per germline, CDR1 MDHEN and CDR2 SYDVKM. This CDR3 contains 13 residues. The V segment lost 2 bases and the J segment 4 bases; nucleotides outside the gene matches: 0. Here the CDR3 DNA reads TGTGCCAGCAGTTTAGACAGGGGAGAGACCCAGTACTTC. It yields the protein CASSLDRGETQYF.

This clonotype was seen repeatedly, ten times or more. The rearrangement uses TRBV27 and TRBJ2-2; TRBD2 agrees at 8 bases. The CDR3 covers 17 residues. Trimming took 5 bases from V and 3 from J; bases not matched to a gene: 11. CDR1 and CDR2 from the germline V gene are MNHEY and SMNVEV (reference sequence). The CDR3 reads CASSPKGGLGYTGELFF. In nucleotides, the CDR3 is TGTGCCAGCAGTCCGAAGGGGGGACTAGGGTACACCGGGGAGCTGTTTTTT.